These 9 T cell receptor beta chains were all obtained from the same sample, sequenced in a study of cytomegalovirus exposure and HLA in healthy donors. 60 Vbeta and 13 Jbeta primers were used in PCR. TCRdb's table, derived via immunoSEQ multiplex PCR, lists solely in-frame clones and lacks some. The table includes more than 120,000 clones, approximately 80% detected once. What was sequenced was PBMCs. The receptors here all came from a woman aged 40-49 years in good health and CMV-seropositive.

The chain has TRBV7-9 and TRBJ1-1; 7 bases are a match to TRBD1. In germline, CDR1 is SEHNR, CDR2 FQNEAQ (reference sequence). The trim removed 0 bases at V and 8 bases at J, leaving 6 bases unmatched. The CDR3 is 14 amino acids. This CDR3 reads CASSLASTGAEAFF. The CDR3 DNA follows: TGTGCCAGCAGCTTAGCTTCCACAGGGGCCGAAGCTTTCTTT. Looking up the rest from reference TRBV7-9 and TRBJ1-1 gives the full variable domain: DTGVSQNPRHKITKRGQNVTFRCDPISEHNRLYWYRQTLGQGPEFLTYFQNEAQLEKSRLLSDRFSAERPKGSFSTLEIQRTEQGDSAMYLCASSLASTGAEAFFGQGTRLTVV.

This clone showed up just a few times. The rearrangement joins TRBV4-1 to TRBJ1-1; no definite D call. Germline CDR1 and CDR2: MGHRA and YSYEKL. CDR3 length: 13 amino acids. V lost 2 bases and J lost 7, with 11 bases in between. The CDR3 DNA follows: TGCGCCAGCAGCCAATTACGAGGGTATGAAGCTTTCTTT. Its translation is CASSQLRGYEAFF.

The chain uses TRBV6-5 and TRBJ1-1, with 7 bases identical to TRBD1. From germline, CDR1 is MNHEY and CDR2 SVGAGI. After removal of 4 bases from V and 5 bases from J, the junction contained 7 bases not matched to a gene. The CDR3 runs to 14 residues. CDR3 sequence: CASSFNPGQTEAFF. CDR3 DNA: TGTGCCAGCAGTTTCAACCCGGGACAGACTGAAGCTTTCTTT.

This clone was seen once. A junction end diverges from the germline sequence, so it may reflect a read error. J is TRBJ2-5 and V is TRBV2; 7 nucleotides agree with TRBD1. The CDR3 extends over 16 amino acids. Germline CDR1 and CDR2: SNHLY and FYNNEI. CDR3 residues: CASTEGGQRPQETQYF. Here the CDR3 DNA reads TGTGCCAGCACTGAAGGGGGACAGAGACCCCAAGAGACCCAGTACTTC.

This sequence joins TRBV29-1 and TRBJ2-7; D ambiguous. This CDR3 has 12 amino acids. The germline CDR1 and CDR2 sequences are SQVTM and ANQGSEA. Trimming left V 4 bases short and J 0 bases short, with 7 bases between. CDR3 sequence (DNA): TGCAGCGTTGTCTCAGTCTCCTACGAGCAGTACTTC. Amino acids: CSVVSVSYEQYF.

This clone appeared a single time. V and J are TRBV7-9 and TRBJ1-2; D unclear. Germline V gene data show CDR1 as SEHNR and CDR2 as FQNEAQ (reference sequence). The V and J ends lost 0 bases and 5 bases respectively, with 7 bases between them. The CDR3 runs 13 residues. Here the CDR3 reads CASSLAREYGYTF. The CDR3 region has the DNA TGTGCCAGCAGCTTAGCTCGAGAATATGGCTACACCTTC.

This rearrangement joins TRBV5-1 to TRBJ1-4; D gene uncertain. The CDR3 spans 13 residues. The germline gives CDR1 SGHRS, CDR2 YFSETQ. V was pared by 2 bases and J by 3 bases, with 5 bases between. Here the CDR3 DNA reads TGCGCCAGCAGCTTCGGAGCTAATGAAAAACTGTTTTTT. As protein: CASSFGANEKLFF. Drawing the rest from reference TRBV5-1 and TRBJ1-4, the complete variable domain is KAGVTQTPRYLIKTRGQQVTLSCSPISGHRSVSWYQQTPGQGLQFLFEYFSETQRNKGNFPGRFSGRQFSNSRSEMNVSTLELGDSALYLCASSFGANEKLFFGSGTQLSVL.

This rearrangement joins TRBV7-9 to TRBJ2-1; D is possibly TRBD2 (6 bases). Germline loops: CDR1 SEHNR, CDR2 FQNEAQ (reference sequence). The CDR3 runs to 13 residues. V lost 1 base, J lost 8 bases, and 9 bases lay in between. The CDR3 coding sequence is TGTGCCAGCAGCTTAGGGGGGGTCGATGAGCAGTTCTTC. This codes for CASSLGGVDEQFF.

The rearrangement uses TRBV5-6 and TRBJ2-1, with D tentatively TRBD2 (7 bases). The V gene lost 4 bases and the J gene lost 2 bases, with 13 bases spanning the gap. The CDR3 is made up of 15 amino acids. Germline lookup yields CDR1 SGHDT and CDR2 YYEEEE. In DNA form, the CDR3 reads TGTGCCAGCAGCAGGGGGGGGGCGGCCTACAATGAGCAGTTCTTC. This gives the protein CASSRGGAAYNEQFF.